The clone carrying this T cell receptor (beta chain) was observed many times. The CDR3 covers 14 residues. The germline CDR1 and CDR2 sequences are MNHEY and SMNVEV (reference sequence). The ends were cut back, 6 bases at V and 4 bases at J, with 15 bases in the middle. Amplification of TCR alpha and beta CDR3 regions from RNA used iRepertoire nested multiplex PCR. TCRdb reanalysed the multiplex PCR reads using MiXCR and keeps one entry per CDR3 protein. This sample yields about 200,000 distinct CDR3 sequences, of which approximately 30% are seen a single time; roughly 21% belongs to the top ten. This record comes from a study of glioma-infiltrating T cells.

The chain combines TRBV27 with TRBJ1-2; a possible D gene is TRBD1 (6 bases). The sequence derives from a human donor with low-grade glioma or glioblastoma, undergoing nonglioma brain surgery, or in good health (not recorded which). The sequenced material came from glioma tissue, nonneoplastic brain tissue, or PBMCs (not recorded which). The CDR3 region is CASSLRSDSYGYTF. CDR3 bases: TGTGCCAGCAGCCTGAGATCGGACAGCTATGGCTACACCTTC.